This TCR beta chain was found in a study of blood T cells in healthy people across ages. Study-wide results and caveats: In older individuals, TCR beta diversity per million T cells was lower, falling roughly linearly with age.

The CDR3 has 14 amino acids. V lost 5 bases and J 4 bases, leaving 12 bases between the germline ends. Germline CDR1 reads LGHDT; CDR2 reads YNNKEL (reference sequence). Alongside a J-beta primer mix, a sample-barcoded 5' primer served in a second PCR lasting about 6 to 12 cycles. The template-switch adaptor was a 5' adaptor with 12 random nucleotides. It tagged each cDNA molecule. TCRdb re-called the 5' RACE reads through MiXCR, storing one row per CDR3 protein. The sample shows hundreds of thousands of distinct CDR3 sequences, over 40% of them seen only once. This clonotype was found a few times. What it binds is unknown.

The specimen was blood. The sequence came from an elderly woman in good health. The rearrangement links TRBV3-1 to TRBJ2-1; D not resolved. The CDR3 DNA reads TGTGCCAGCAGCTACCGGGCCCCTTACAATGAGCAGTTCTTC. Protein product: CASSYRAPYNEQFF.